This T cell receptor (beta chain) emerged from a study of T cells in Graves' hyperthyroidism and ophthalmopathy. Notes on the study in general: Researchers found most expanded thyroid clonotypes above 0.001 in blood as well. The model made its ophthalmopathy prediction, and onset followed a median approximately six months later.

RNA transcripts yielded amplified TCR beta CDR3 regions. In the first-round RT-PCR of the TCR CDR3, the HTBI primer set was used. TCRdb independently ran MiXCR on the multiplex PCR reads; one entry per CDR3 protein. The table has nearly 600,000 distinct CDR3 sequences, around 14% seen once; the top ten hold 7% to 9%. The length of the CDR3 is 14 residues. The V gene lost 3 bases and the J gene lost 4 bases, with 13 bases spanning the gap. Germline V gives CDR1 SGHDT, CDR2 YYEEEE. This clonotype was observed at least ten times. Antigen specificity is unknown. Criteria for exclusion of patients were uncontrolled infection, other autoimmune disease, pregnancy or lactation. PBMCs were derived from 10 ml fresh peripheral blood.

This chain joins TRBV5-6 and TRBJ1-2, with D tentatively TRBD1 (5 bases). Source material: blood. This receptor was taken from a woman in her late teens or twenties with Graves' ophthalmopathy. The CDR3 reads CASSWTTASYGYTF. DNA of the CDR3: TGTGCCAGCAGCTGGACGACAGCCAGCTATGGCTACACCTTC.